This TCR beta chain was retrieved from a study of blood T cell repertoires in COVID-19. Sequenced by immunoSEQ multiplex PCR; TCRdb stores in-frame clones only, minus some. The sample lists several thousand clones, roughly 85% occurring once. Trimming cost V 4 bases and J 5 bases, with 9 bases left between them. This CDR3 spans 11 amino acids. Germline V gene data show CDR1 as SQVTM and CDR2 as ANQGSEA. The clonotype was recovered from a human donor with active COVID-19. The donor label of this sample is uncertain. The sequenced material came from peripheral blood. The chain couples TRBV29-1 to TRBJ2-7; tentative D call: TRBD2 (5 bases). The CDR3 region is CSVGEKDEQYF. The CDR3 nucleotides are TGCAGCGTTGGGGAGAAAGACGAGCAGTACTTC.